Listed here are 9 T cell receptor beta chains from one sample, sequenced in a study of tumor and adjacent non-tumor tissue in lung cancer. Three rounds of nested PCR, following a modified ARM-PCR protocol, produced the TCRbeta library. TCRdb reprocessed the multiplex PCR reads via MiXCR and lists one record per CDR3 protein. This table holds some 47,000 distinct CDR3 sequences, 60% to 70% found once. No cell sorting was done before RNA was extracted from the tissue. More than 3 cm separated this lung sample from the edge of the tumor. Sequencing input: distant non-tumor lung tissue. The receptor source for this set is a woman aged 40 to 50 with non-small cell lung cancer.

V gene TRBV24-1 combines with J gene TRBJ2-3; possibly TRBD1 for D (5 bases). V was shortened by 2 bases and J by 15 bases, with 17 bases between the two germline ends. The CDR3 is 13 residues long. From germline, CDR1 is KGHDR and CDR2 SFDVKD. The DNA for the CDR3 is TGTGCCACCAGTGATTCGACGACAGATATGCAATATTTT. Its translation: CATSDSTTDMQYF.

This clonotype was counted only a few times. This rearrangement joins TRBV6-5 to TRBJ1-1, with D unresolved. Per the germline V gene, CDR1 is MNHEY and CDR2 is SVGAGI. V shed 6 bases and J shed 10 bases, with 18 bases lying between them. This CDR3 comprises 13 residues. CDR3 coding DNA: TGTGCCAGCAGCAATGGTCCAGCCCAAGGAGCTTTCTTT. Amino acids: CASSNGPAQGAFF.

A few counts support this clonotype. The junction departs from germline at one end; a sequencing error may be responsible. The J gene is TRBJ1-1, the V gene TRBV6-5; D is undetermined. This CDR3 region has 13 residues. The germline gives CDR1 MNHEY, CDR2 SVGAGI. CDR3 in amino acids: CASSNGPARETLF. The CDR3 DNA reads TGTGCCAGCAGCAATGGGCCAGCTCGAGAAACTCTCTTT.

Regarding this clonotype: One end of the junction is discordant with germline, which a read error may explain. The chain has TRBV4-1 and TRBJ2-7; D gene ambiguous. This CDR3 is built from 13 residues. Looked up from germline, CDR1 is MGHRA and CDR2 is YSYEKL. The CDR3, as DNA: TGCGCCAGCAGCCTGTCGCCCACTTACGATCAGTACTTC. Translating it yields CASSLSPTYDQYF.

This clonotype has just a few counts. The chain combines TRBV11-2 with TRBJ2-7; 8 bases align to TRBD1. The trim removed 1 base at V and 9 bases at J, leaving 14 bases unmatched. Germline values: CDR1 SGHAT, CDR2 FQNNGV. This CDR3 is 16 amino acids long. CDR3 in DNA: TGTGCCAGCAGCTTAGCCCTTCCGGGACAGGCTTTGGTGCAGTACTTC. Its protein is CASSLALPGQALVQYF.

The V call is TRBV4-2, the J call TRBJ2-1; TRBD1 might be the D (6 bases). The CDR3 sequence is 15 residues long. Trimming took off 8 bases at V and 3 bases at J, with 17 bases between the two ends. Germline V gene data show CDR1 as LGHNA and CDR2 as YNFKEQ. The DNA for the CDR3 is TGTGCCAGCGACCCGAGACAGGAACACTACAATGAGCAGTTCTTC. Translating it yields CASDPRQEHYNEQFF.

This clonotype was seen at least ten times. The chain is built from TRBV5-1 and TRBJ2-5; D is unresolved. V dropped 1 base and J dropped 1 base, with 14 bases sitting between them. This CDR3 spans 16 amino acids. The germline V gene encodes CDR1 SGHRS and CDR2 YFSETQ. CDR3 DNA sequence: TGCGCCAGCAGCTTGCAGCCGGCGGCCACCCAAGAGACCCAGTACTTC. Amino acids: CASSLQPAATQETQYF.

This clonotype counts as medium-sized. The CDR3 DNA reads TGTGCCAGCAGCGCAAGGACAGGGGGCTCCTCTGGGGCCAACGTCCTGACTTTC. The encoded protein is CASSARTGGSSGANVLTF. The genes are TRBV11-2 and TRBJ2-6, with 11 bases matching TRBD1. CDR1 and CDR2 (germline): SGHAT, FQNNGV. Trimming removed 5 bases from V and 0 bases from J; junction bases left unmatched: 6. CDR3 length: 18 amino acids.

A word on this clonotype: No conserved phenylalanine or tryptophan ends this CDR3, so it is likely a read error. This chain uses TRBV10-3 with TRBJ2-3; the match to TRBD2 covers 10 bases. CDR1 is ENHRY and CDR2 is SYGVKD in the germline V gene. The CDR3 runs to 14 residues. CDR3 in amino acids: CAISGTSGTDTQYC. CDR3 coding DNA: TGTGCTATCAGTGGGACTAGCGGCACAGATACGCAGTATTGT.